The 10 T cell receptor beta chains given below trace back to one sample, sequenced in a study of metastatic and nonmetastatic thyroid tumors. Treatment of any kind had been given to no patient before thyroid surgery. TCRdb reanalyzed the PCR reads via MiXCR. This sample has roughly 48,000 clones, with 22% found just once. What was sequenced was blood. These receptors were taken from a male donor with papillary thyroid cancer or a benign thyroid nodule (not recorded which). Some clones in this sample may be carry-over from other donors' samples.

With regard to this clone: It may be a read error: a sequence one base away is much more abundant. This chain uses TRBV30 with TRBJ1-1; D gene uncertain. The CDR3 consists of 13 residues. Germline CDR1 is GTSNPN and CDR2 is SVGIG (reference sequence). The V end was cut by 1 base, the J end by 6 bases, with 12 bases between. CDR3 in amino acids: CAWSAGEGAEAFF. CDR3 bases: TGTGCCTGGAGTGCTGGGGAGGGCGCTGAAGCTTTCTTT. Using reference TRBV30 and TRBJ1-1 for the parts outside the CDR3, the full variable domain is SQTIHQWPATLVQPVGSPLSLECTVEGTSNPNLYWYRQAAGRGLQLLFYSVGIGQISSEVPQNLSASRPQDRQFILSSKKLLLSDSGFYLCAWSAGEGAEAFFGQGTRLTVV.

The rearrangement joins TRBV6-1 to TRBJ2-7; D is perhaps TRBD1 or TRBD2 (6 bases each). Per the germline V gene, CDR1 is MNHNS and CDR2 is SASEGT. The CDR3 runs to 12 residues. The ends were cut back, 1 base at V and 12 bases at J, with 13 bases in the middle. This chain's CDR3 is CASSEGTWGAYF. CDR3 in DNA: TGTGCCAGCAGTGAAGGGACGTGGGGGGCGTACTTC.

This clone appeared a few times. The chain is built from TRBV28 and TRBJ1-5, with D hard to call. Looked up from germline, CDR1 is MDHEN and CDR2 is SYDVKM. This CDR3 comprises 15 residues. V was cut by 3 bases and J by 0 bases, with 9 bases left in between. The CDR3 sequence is CASSFLQTSNQPQHF. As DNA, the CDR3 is TGTGCCAGCAGTTTTTTGCAGACTAGCAATCAGCCCCAGCATTTT.

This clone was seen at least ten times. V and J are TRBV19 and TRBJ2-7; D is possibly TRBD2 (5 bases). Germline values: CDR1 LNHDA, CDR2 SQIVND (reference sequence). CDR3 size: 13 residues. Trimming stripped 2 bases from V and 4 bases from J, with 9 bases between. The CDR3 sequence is CASSIRETYEQYF. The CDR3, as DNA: TGTGCCAGTAGTATAAGGGAGACATACGAGCAGTACTTC.

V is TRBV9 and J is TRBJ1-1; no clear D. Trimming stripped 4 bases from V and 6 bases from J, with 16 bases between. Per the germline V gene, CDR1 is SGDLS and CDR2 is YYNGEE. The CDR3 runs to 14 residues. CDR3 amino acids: CASSPLVSRPEAFF. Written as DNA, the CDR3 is TGTGCCAGCAGCCCCTTAGTATCGCGGCCTGAAGCTTTCTTT.

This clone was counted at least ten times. The CDR3 DNA reads TGTGCCAGTAGGATGGACAGGGGAGGGGAGCAGTACTTC. Its protein is CASRMDRGGEQYF. The chain carries TRBV19 and TRBJ2-7; 9 bases match TRBD1. There are 13 residues in the CDR3. CDR1 is LNHDA, CDR2 SQIVND, per germline (reference sequence). The junction had 7 bases not matched to a gene; V was cut back by 6 bases and J by 7 bases.

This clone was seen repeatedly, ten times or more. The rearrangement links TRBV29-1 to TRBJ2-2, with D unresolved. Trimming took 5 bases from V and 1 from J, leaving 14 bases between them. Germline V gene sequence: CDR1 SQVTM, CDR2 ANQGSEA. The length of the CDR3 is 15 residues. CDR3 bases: TGCAGCGTTATGTCCGGATCAGGGAACACCGGGGAGCTGTTTTTT. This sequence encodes CSVMSGSGNTGELFF.

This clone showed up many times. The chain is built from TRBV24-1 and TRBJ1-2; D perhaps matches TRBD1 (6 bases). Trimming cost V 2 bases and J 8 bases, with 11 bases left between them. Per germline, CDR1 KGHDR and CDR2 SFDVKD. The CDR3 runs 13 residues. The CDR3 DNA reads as TGTGCCACCAGTGATTGGTCAGGGGAAGGCTACACCTTC. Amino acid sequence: CATSDWSGEGYTF.

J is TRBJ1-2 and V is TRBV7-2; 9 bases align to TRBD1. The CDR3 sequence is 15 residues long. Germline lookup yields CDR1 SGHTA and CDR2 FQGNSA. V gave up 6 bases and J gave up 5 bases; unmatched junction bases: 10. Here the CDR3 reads CASRLTGTGRYGYTF. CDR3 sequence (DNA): TGTGCCAGCAGATTGACCGGGACAGGGAGATATGGCTACACCTTC.

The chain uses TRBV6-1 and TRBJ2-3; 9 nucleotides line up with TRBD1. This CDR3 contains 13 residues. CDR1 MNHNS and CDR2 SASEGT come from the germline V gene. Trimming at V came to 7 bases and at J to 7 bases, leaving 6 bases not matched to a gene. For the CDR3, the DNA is TGTGCCAGCATGGACAGGGGAACATATACGCAGTATTTT. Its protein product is CASMDRGTYTQYF.